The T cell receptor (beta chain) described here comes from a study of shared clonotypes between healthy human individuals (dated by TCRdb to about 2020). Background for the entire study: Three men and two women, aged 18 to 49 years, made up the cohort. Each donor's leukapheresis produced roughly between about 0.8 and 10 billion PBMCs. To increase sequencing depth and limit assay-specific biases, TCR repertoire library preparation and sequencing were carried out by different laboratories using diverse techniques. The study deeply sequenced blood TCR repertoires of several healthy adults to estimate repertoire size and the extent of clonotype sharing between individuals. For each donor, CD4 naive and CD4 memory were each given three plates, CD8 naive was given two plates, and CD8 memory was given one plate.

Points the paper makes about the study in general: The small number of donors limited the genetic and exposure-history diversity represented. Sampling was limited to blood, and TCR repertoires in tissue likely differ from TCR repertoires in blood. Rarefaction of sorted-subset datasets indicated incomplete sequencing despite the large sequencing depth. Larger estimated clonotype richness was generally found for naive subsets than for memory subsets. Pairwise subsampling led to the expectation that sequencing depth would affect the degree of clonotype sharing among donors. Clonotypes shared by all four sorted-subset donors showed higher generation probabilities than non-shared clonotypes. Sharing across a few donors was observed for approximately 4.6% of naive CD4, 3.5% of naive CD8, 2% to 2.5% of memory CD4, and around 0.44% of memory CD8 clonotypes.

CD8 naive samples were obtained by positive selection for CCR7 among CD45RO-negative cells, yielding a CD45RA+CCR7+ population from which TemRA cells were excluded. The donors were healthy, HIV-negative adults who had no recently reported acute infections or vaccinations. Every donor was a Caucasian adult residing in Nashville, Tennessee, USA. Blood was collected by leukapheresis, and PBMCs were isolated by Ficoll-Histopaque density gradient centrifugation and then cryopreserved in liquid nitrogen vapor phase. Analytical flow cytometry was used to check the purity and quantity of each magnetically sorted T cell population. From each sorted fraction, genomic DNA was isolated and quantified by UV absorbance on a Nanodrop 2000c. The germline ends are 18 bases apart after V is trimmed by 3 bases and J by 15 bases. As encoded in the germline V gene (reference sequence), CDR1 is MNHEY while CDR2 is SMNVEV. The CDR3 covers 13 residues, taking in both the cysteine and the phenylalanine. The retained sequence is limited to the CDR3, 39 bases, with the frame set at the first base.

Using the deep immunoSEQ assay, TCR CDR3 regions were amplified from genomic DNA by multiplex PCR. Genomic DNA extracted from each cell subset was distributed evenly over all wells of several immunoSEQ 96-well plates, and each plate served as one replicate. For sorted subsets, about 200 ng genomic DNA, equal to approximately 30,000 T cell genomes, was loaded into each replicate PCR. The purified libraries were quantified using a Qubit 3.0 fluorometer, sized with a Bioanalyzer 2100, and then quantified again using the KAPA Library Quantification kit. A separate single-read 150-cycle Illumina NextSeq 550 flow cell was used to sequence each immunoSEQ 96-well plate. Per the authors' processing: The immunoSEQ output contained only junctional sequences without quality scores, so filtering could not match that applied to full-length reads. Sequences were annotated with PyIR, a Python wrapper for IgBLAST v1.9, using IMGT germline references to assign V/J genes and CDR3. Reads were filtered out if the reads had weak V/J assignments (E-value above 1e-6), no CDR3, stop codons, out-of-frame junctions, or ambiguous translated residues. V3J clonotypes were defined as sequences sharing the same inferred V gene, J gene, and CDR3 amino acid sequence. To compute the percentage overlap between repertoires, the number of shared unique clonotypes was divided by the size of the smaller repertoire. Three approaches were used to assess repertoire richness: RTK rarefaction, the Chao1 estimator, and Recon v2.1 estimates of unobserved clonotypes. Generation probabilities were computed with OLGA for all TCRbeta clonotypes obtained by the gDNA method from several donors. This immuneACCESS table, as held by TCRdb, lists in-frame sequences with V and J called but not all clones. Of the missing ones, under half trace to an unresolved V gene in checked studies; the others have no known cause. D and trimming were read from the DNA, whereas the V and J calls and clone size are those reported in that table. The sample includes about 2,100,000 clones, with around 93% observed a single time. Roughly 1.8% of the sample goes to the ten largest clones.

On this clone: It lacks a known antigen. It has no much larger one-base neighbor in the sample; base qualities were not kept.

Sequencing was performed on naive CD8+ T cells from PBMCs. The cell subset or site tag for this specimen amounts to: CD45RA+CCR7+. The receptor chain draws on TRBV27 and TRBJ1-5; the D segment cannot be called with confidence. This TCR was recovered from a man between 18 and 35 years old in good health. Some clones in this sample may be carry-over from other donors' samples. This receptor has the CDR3 CASSFFSWTHPHF. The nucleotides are TGTGCCAGCAGTTTTTTTTCATGGACGCATCCGCATTTT.